This TCR beta chain comes out of a study of blood T cell repertoires in COVID-19. Study-level background: Spain, Italy and the United States supplied samples that represented acute and convalescent COVID-19. The cDNA or gDNA used as material had been derived from T cells, B-cell-depleted T cells, or PBMCs.

Authors' analysis steps: Nucleated cell counts were estimated from reference gene primer amplification. Here immunoSEQ multiplex PCR was the method, and the copy in TCRdb shows in-frame clones only, minus some. That table supplies the V and J calls and clone size; D and trimming were determined from the DNA. This sample has about 270,000 clones; roughly 84% occur once, and the top ten carry less than 4%. The sequence was collected from a woman aged 18-29 years with acute or convalescent COVID-19. Source material: peripheral blood.

As DNA, the CDR3 is TGTGCCACCAGTGATTTATCGGCGAACACCGGGGAGCTGTTTTTT. The encoded protein is CATSDLSANTGELFF. The V and J genes are TRBV24-1 and TRBJ2-2; D remains ambiguous. The CDR3 runs to 15 residues. Germline V lookup: CDR1 KGHDR, CDR2 SFDVKD. The V end was cut by 1 base, the J end by 0 bases, with 5 bases between.